This record concerns one T cell receptor beta chain sequence. Germline values: CDR1 MGHRA, CDR2 YSYEKL. This CDR3 contains 16 residues. V lost 7 bases and J lost 6; bases outside the gene matches: 11. Clones were sequenced by immunoSEQ multiplex PCR, and TCRdb holds only the in-frame ones, with some missing. The sample carries about 69,000 clones, over 85% recorded once. This sample was taken from a study of graft-versus-host responses after intestinal transplantation. The input for sequencing was bone marrow, taken 700 to 850 days after intestinal transplantation. This receptor was obtained from a human patient who received an intestinal transplant, so some T cells may come from the graft donor. This chain joins TRBV4-1 and TRBJ2-1; 11 nucleotides align to TRBD2. For the CDR3, the DNA is TGCGCCAGCACCGTTCTAGCGGGAGGAAGGGTCAATGAGCAGTTCTTC. Protein product: CASTVLAGGRVNEQFF.